A selection of T cell receptor beta chains follows, all from one sample in a study of OX40 agonist ivuxolimab in advanced cancers. Produced via immunoSEQ multiplex PCR; TCRdb's table is partial and in-frame only. The data show 30,000 to 40,000 clones, with roughly nine tenths seen just once and around 40% held by the top ten. The sample was CD4+ or CD8+ T cells sorted from blood, taken in a trial of the OX40 agonist ivuxolimab. Receptors originate from an adult with an advanced solid tumor such as melanoma, head and neck, liver or kidney cancer. Each CDR3 is given with its conserved first and last residue. A D gene is named only where the DNA matches it firmly. The size entry is marked missing in some rows and otherwise reads once, few, many or a size class.

cdr3_aa: CASSSTRPYEQFF; cdr3_nt: TGTGCCAGCAGCTCGACTAGGCCCTATGAGCAGTTCTTC; d_call: -; v_call: TRBV11-2; clone_size: -; j_call: TRBJ2-1
cdr3_aa: CASSSLGEGEQETQYF; cdr3_nt: TGTGCCAGCAGCTCCCTAGGGGAAGGGGAGCAAGAGACCCAGTACTTC; d_call: -; v_call: TRBV7-9; clone_size: -; j_call: TRBJ2-5
cdr3_aa: CASSYSWGDRVYEQYF; cdr3_nt: TGTGCCAGCAGTTACTCGTGGGGGGACAGGGTCTACGAGCAGTACTTC; d_call: TRBD1; v_call: TRBV6-5; clone_size: -; j_call: TRBJ2-7
cdr3_aa: CAISESGFPDTQYF; cdr3_nt: TGTGCCATCAGTGAGTCTGGTTTCCCAGATACGCAGTATTTT; d_call: -; v_call: TRBV10-3; clone_size: -; j_call: TRBJ2-3
cdr3_aa: CASSRLAGLRDTQYF; cdr3_nt: TGTGCCAGCAGCCGACTAGCGGGGTTGAGGGATACGCAGTATTTT; d_call: TRBD2; v_call: TRBV7-9; clone_size: -; j_call: TRBJ2-3
cdr3_aa: CASSPLQDLNEKLFF; cdr3_nt: TGTGCCAGCAGTCCACTACAGGACCTTAATGAAAAACTGTTTTTT; d_call: -; v_call: TRBV27; clone_size: -; j_call: TRBJ1-4
cdr3_aa: CASSPHRSGDTDTQYF; cdr3_nt: TGTGCCAGCAGCCCACATCGTAGCGGGGACACAGATACGCAGTATTTT; d_call: TRBD2; v_call: TRBV11-3; clone_size: few; j_call: TRBJ2-3
cdr3_aa: CASSDDTGLAPSYNEQFF; cdr3_nt: TGTGCCAGCAGTGACGATACGGGACTAGCCCCCTCCTACAATGAGCAGTTCTTC; d_call: TRBD2; v_call: TRBV2; clone_size: -; j_call: TRBJ2-1
cdr3_aa: CASSLVGNTIYF; cdr3_nt: TGTGCCAGCAGTTTGGTCGGAAACACCATATATTTT; d_call: -; v_call: TRBV27; clone_size: once; j_call: TRBJ1-3
cdr3_aa: CASGFNVQETQYF; cdr3_nt: TGCGCCAGCGGCTTTAACGTCCAAGAGACCCAGTACTTC; d_call: -; v_call: TRBV4-1; clone_size: -; j_call: TRBJ2-5
cdr3_aa: CASSLEGGPDEQFF; cdr3_nt: TGTGCCAGCAGCCTCGAAGGGGGCCCGGATGAGCAGTTCTTC; d_call: TRBD1; v_call: TRBV7-6; clone_size: -; j_call: TRBJ2-1
cdr3_aa: CSVMTASNYGYTF; cdr3_nt: TGCAGCGTCATGACCGCATCTAACTATGGCTACACCTTC; d_call: -; v_call: TRBV29-1; clone_size: -; j_call: TRBJ1-2
cdr3_aa: CASSIGAAQHF; cdr3_nt: TGTGCCAGTAGTATAGGCGCGGCCCAGCATTTT; d_call: -; v_call: TRBV19; clone_size: -; j_call: TRBJ1-5
cdr3_aa: CASSLAGGFTDTQYF; cdr3_nt: TGTGCCAGCTCACTAGCGGGGGGATTCACAGATACGCAGTATTTT; d_call: TRBD2; v_call: TRBV9; clone_size: -; j_call: TRBJ2-3
cdr3_aa: CASSWGPEETQYF; cdr3_nt: TGCGCCAGCAGCTGGGGACCAGAAGAGACCCAGTACTTC; d_call: -; v_call: TRBV5-1; clone_size: -; j_call: TRBJ2-5
cdr3_aa: CASSLWGAGGTDTQYF; cdr3_nt: TGTGCCAGCAGCTTATGGGGCGCGGGGGGCACAGATACGCAGTATTTT; d_call: TRBD2; v_call: TRBV7-8; clone_size: once; j_call: TRBJ2-3
cdr3_aa: CASVKTGRSGANVLTF; cdr3_nt: TGTGCCAGCGTAAAGACAGGGCGCTCTGGGGCCAACGTCCTGACTTTC; d_call: TRBD1; v_call: TRBV13; clone_size: once; j_call: TRBJ2-6
cdr3_aa: CSVGWGNTEAFF; cdr3_nt: TGCAGCGTTGGATGGGGGAACACTGAAGCTTTCTTT; d_call: -; v_call: TRBV29-1; clone_size: -; j_call: TRBJ1-1
cdr3_aa: CASSLFGDSSYEQYF; cdr3_nt: TGTGCCAGCAGTTTATTTGGGGACAGCTCCTACGAGCAGTACTTC; d_call: TRBD1; v_call: TRBV28; clone_size: -; j_call: TRBJ2-7
cdr3_aa: CASSFSGGAMSTGELFF; cdr3_nt: TGCGCCAGCAGCTTTAGCGGGGGCGCCATGTCAACCGGGGAGCTGTTTTTT; d_call: TRBD2; v_call: TRBV5-1; clone_size: -; j_call: TRBJ2-2
cdr3_aa: CASSGEPGRYGYTF; cdr3_nt: TGTGCCAGTAGTGGAGAGCCGGGACGTTATGGCTACACCTTC; d_call: -; v_call: TRBV19; clone_size: -; j_call: TRBJ1-2
cdr3_aa: CASSPLGNTGELFF; cdr3_nt: TGTGCCAGCAGCCCCTTAGGAAACACCGGGGAGCTGTTTTTT; d_call: -; v_call: TRBV5-8; clone_size: -; j_call: TRBJ2-2
cdr3_aa: CASTSNTGELFF; cdr3_nt: TGTGCCAGCACAAGCAACACCGGGGAGCTGTTTTTT; d_call: -; v_call: TRBV6-6; clone_size: -; j_call: TRBJ2-2
cdr3_aa: CASSRSAGNRDESTQYF; cdr3_nt: TGTGCCAGCAGCCGATCCGCCGGGAACAGGGATGAGTCCACGCAGTATTTT; d_call: -; v_call: TRBV27; clone_size: once; j_call: TRBJ2-3
cdr3_aa: CASSGNPYTEAFF; cdr3_nt: TGTGCCAGCAGTGGGAACCCTTACACTGAAGCTTTCTTT; d_call: -; v_call: TRBV6-4; clone_size: -; j_call: TRBJ1-1
cdr3_aa: CASSFLGSGEETQYF; cdr3_nt: TGTGCCAGCAGCTTCCTGGGTAGCGGGGAAGAGACCCAGTACTTC; d_call: TRBD2; v_call: TRBV5-6; clone_size: -; j_call: TRBJ2-5
cdr3_aa: CASSPPAGTKAFF; cdr3_nt: TGTGCCAGCAGCCCTCCGGCGGGCACTAAAGCTTTCTTT; d_call: -; v_call: TRBV5-4; clone_size: -; j_call: TRBJ1-1
cdr3_aa: CASSVTGVPLLYTF; cdr3_nt: TGTGCCAGCAGTGTCACAGGGGTCCCTCTACTCTACACCTTC; d_call: TRBD1; v_call: TRBV28; clone_size: -; j_call: TRBJ1-2
cdr3_aa: CASTPLHIDNRSGFTDTQYF; cdr3_nt: TGTGCCAGCACCCCTTTGCACATCGACAATAGGAGCGGATTCACAGATACGCAGTATTTT; d_call: -; v_call: TRBV16; clone_size: -; j_call: TRBJ2-3
cdr3_aa: CASSLEDSYEQYF; cdr3_nt: TGCGCCAGCAGCTTGGAGGACAGCTACGAGCAGTACTTC; d_call: -; v_call: TRBV5-1; clone_size: -; j_call: TRBJ2-7
cdr3_aa: CASSPREHANTGELFF; cdr3_nt: TGTGCCAGCAGCCCCCGGGAGCACGCGAACACCGGGGAGCTGTTTTTT; d_call: -; v_call: TRBV7-9; clone_size: -; j_call: TRBJ2-2
cdr3_aa: CASSLWGRTMGQPQHF; cdr3_nt: TGTGCCAGCAGTTTATGGGGCAGGACGATGGGACAGCCCCAGCATTTT; d_call: -; v_call: TRBV27; clone_size: -; j_call: TRBJ1-5
cdr3_aa: CASSQGDQFEQYF; cdr3_nt: TGCGCCAGCAGCCAAGGCGACCAGTTCGAGCAGTACTTC; d_call: -; v_call: TRBV4-1; clone_size: -; j_call: TRBJ2-7
cdr3_aa: CASSSHGQGNTGELFF; cdr3_nt: TGTGCCAGCAGCAGCCATGGACAGGGGAACACCGGGGAGCTGTTTTTT; d_call: TRBD1; v_call: TRBV13; clone_size: -; j_call: TRBJ2-2
cdr3_aa: CASSQTEKSYEQYF; cdr3_nt: TGCGCCAGCAGCCAGACAGAAAAATCCTACGAGCAGTACTTC; d_call: -; v_call: TRBV4-3; clone_size: -; j_call: TRBJ2-7
cdr3_aa: CASNYRFLGNQPQHF; cdr3_nt: TGTGCCAGCAACTACAGGTTCCTGGGCAATCAGCCCCAGCATTTT; d_call: -; v_call: TRBV28; clone_size: -; j_call: TRBJ1-5
cdr3_aa: CASSQRLRSSTDTQYF; cdr3_nt: TGCGCCAGCAGCCAACGTCTGCGGTCTAGCACAGATACGCAGTATTTT; d_call: -; v_call: TRBV4-1; clone_size: -; j_call: TRBJ2-3
cdr3_aa: CASSFNGRAADGYTF; cdr3_nt: TGTGCCAGCAGCTTTAACGGGAGGGCGGCTGATGGCTACACCTTC; d_call: -; v_call: TRBV5-6; clone_size: -; j_call: TRBJ1-2
cdr3_aa: CASGSSGSLDTQYF; cdr3_nt: TGTGCCAGTGGCTCTAGCGGGAGCCTAGATACGCAGTATTTT; d_call: TRBD2; v_call: TRBV11-3; clone_size: -; j_call: TRBJ2-3
cdr3_aa: CASSLRDGTFSGNTIYF; cdr3_nt: TGTGCCAGCAGCCTCCGGGACGGAACTTTCTCTGGAAACACCATATATTTT; d_call: -; v_call: TRBV7-9; clone_size: -; j_call: TRBJ1-3
cdr3_aa: CATMSSYNSPLHF; cdr3_nt: TGTGCCACCATGTCCTCCTATAATTCACCCCTCCACTTT; d_call: -; v_call: TRBV7-9; clone_size: once; j_call: TRBJ1-6
cdr3_aa: CASRFEGSQETQYF; cdr3_nt: TGTGCCAGCAGATTCGAGGGGAGCCAAGAGACCCAGTACTTC; d_call: -; v_call: TRBV5-5; clone_size: -; j_call: TRBJ2-5
cdr3_aa: CASRQGAGDTQYF; cdr3_nt: TGCGCCAGCCGTCAGGGGGCCGGTGATACGCAGTATTTT; d_call: TRBD1; v_call: TRBV10-2; clone_size: -; j_call: TRBJ2-3
cdr3_aa: CASSFGQGGYNEQFF; cdr3_nt: TGTGCCAGCAGCTTCGGACAGGGGGGCTACAATGAGCAGTTCTTC; d_call: TRBD1; v_call: TRBV7-6; clone_size: once; j_call: TRBJ2-1
cdr3_aa: CASSLSGGYNEQFF; cdr3_nt: TGTGCCAGCAGTTTAAGCGGGGGGTACAATGAGCAGTTCTTC; d_call: TRBD2; v_call: TRBV27; clone_size: -; j_call: TRBJ2-1
cdr3_aa: CASSLATGSYGYTF; cdr3_nt: TGTGCCAGCAGCTTAGCGACAGGGAGCTATGGCTACACCTTC; d_call: TRBD1; v_call: TRBV7-2; clone_size: -; j_call: TRBJ1-2
cdr3_aa: CASSIGDGAGSYEQYF; cdr3_nt: TGTGCCAGCAGCATTGGGGACGGGGCAGGGTCCTACGAGCAGTACTTC; d_call: -; v_call: TRBV9; clone_size: -; j_call: TRBJ2-7
cdr3_aa: CASSSSPNNSPLHF; cdr3_nt: TGTGCCAGCAGCTCCAGTCCGAATAATTCACCCCTCCACTTT; d_call: -; v_call: TRBV28; clone_size: -; j_call: TRBJ1-6
cdr3_aa: CASSPGVGTSSYEQYF; cdr3_nt: TGCGCCAGCAGCCCGGGGGTAGGGACTAGCTCCTACGAGCAGTACTTC; d_call: TRBD2; v_call: TRBV5-1; clone_size: -; j_call: TRBJ2-7
cdr3_aa: CASQGHGNQPQHF; cdr3_nt: TGTGCCAGTCAGGGGCATGGCAATCAGCCCCAGCATTTT; d_call: -; v_call: TRBV19; clone_size: -; j_call: TRBJ1-5
cdr3_aa: CASSLPIALNEQFF; cdr3_nt: TGTGCCAGCAGTTTACCGATTGCTCTAAATGAGCAGTTCTTC; d_call: -; v_call: TRBV27; clone_size: -; j_call: TRBJ2-1
cdr3_aa: CASSLISTYSYEQYF; cdr3_nt: TGTGCCAGCAGTTTAATTTCTACTTACTCCTACGAGCAGTACTTC; d_call: -; v_call: TRBV27; clone_size: -; j_call: TRBJ2-7
cdr3_aa: CASSLPEEGYEQYF; cdr3_nt: TGTGCCAGCAGCTTACCAGAGGAGGGTTACGAGCAGTACTTC; d_call: -; v_call: TRBV13; clone_size: -; j_call: TRBJ2-7
cdr3_aa: CASSRQGASNEKLFF; cdr3_nt: TGTGCCAGCAGTCGACAGGGGGCGAGTAATGAAAAACTGTTTTTT; d_call: TRBD1; v_call: TRBV2; clone_size: -; j_call: TRBJ1-4
cdr3_aa: CASSVLQSTDTQYF; cdr3_nt: TGTGCCAGCAGCGTACTCCAGAGCACAGATACGCAGTATTTT; d_call: -; v_call: TRBV9; clone_size: -; j_call: TRBJ2-3